Listed here are 6 T cell receptor beta chains from one sample, sequenced in a study of T cells in Graves' hyperthyroidism and ophthalmopathy. RNA transcripts served as the template for amplifying TCR beta CDR3 regions. RT-PCR in the first round (using the HTBI primer set) targeted the TCR CDR3. TCRdb fed the multiplex PCR reads into MiXCR, producing one record per CDR3 protein. Of 300,000 to 450,000 distinct CDR3 sequences in the sample, 15% to 19% were seen once. Material: blood. Receptor source: a woman aged 18-35 years with Graves' hyperthyroidism that later progressed to Graves' ophthalmopathy.

This clonotype was observed a handful of times. The junction departs from germline at one end; a sequencing error may be responsible. This sequence joins TRBV3-1 and TRBJ2-5, with D tentatively TRBD1 (5 bases). Germline V CDR1 and CDR2: LGHDT, YNNKEL (reference sequence). The CDR3 has 13 amino acids. The CDR3 sequence: CASSQEIDSPPVF. CDR3 in DNA: TGTGCCAGCAGCCAAGAAATCGACAGCCCCCCAGTCTTC.

This chain uses TRBV4-3 with TRBJ1-4; D is ambiguous. Germline lookup yields CDR1 LGHNA and CDR2 YSLEER. This CDR3 spans 14 amino acids. V was trimmed by 4 bases and J by 8 bases, leaving 14 bases between them. The CDR3 nucleotides read TGCGCCAGCAGCCTAACTGGTACGGGGGAAAAACTGTTTTTT. This gives the protein CASSLTGTGEKLFF.

Of note for this clonotype: Just one base apart from a much larger clone, this may be a read error. The chain couples TRBV13 to TRBJ2-3; D gene uncertain. The CDR3 has 14 amino acids. Trimming shortened V by 4 bases and J by 1 base, and 9 bases separated the two germline ends. Germline V gene sequence: CDR1 PRHDT, CDR2 FYEKMQ (reference sequence). Here the CDR3 reads CASSSVPGTDTQYF. The CDR3 DNA reads as TGTGCCAGCAGCTCAGTTCCCGGCACAGATACGCAGTATTTT.

The J gene is TRBJ2-1, the V gene TRBV4-3; TRBD2 aligns across 10 bases. CDR1 and CDR2 (germline): LGHNA, YSLEER. V gave up 0 bases and J gave up 12 bases; unmatched junction bases: 8. CDR3 length: 15 amino acids. In nucleotides, the CDR3 is TGCGCCAGCAGCCAAGATCAGGCTAGCGGGAGTTTGCAGTTCTTC. It specifies CASSQDQASGSLQFF.

This clonotype has at least ten counts. This sequence joins TRBV27 and TRBJ1-1; D call uncertain. This CDR3 spans 14 amino acids. V was pared by 4 bases and J by 0 bases, with 9 bases between. Germline V gives CDR1 MNHEY, CDR2 SMNVEV (reference sequence). The CDR3 region has the DNA TGTGCCAGCAGTTCGGCAAACCTGAACACTGAAGCTTTCTTT. This codes for CASSSANLNTEAFF.

As concerns this clonotype: A single base separates this from a much larger clone, so it may be a read error. This chain connects TRBV28 to TRBJ2-5; the match to TRBD2 covers 13 bases. The J call is in doubt because the DNA end fits TRBJ2-1 better. This CDR3 region has 15 residues. Germline loops: CDR1 MDHEN, CDR2 SYDVKM. CDR3 amino acids: CASSGLAGVGETQFF. CDR3 coding DNA: TGTGCCAGCAGTGGACTAGCGGGAGTCGGGGAGACCCAGTTCTTC.